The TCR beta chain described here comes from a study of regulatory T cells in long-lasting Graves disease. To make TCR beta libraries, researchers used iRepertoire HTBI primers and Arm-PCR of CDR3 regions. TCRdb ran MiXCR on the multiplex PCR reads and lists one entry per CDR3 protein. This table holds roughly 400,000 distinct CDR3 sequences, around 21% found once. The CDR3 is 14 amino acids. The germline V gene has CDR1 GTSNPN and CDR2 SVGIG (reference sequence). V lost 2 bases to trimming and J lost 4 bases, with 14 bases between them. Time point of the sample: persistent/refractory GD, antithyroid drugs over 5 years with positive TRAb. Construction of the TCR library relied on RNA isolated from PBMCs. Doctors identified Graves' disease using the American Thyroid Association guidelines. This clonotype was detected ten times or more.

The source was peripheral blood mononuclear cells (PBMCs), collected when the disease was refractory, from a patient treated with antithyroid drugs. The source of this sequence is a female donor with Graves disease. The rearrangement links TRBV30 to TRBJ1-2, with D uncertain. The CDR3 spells CAWSLSQNSYGYTF. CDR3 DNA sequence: TGTGCCTGGAGTTTGTCACAGAACAGCTATGGCTACACCTTC.